In this sample, the clone carrying this T cell receptor beta chain turned up once. This record comes from a study of shared clonotypes between healthy human individuals. The overall study: Each donor's CD8 memory used one plate, CD8 naive two, each CD4 subset three.

Splitting of each subset's genomic DNA was done evenly across several immunoSEQ plates. Repertoires were generated with immunoSEQ multiplex PCR, while TCRdb's copy carries only in-frame clones and drops some. The sample has roughly 1.5 million clones; about 98% are singletons. The specimen sequenced was naive CD4+ T cells sorted from blood. Documented subset: CD45RA+ positively selected. This receptor was obtained from a man aged 25 to 40 in good health.

Here the CDR3 reads CAISGQGVGGETQYF. DNA for the CDR3: TGTGCCATCAGTGGACAGGGGGTTGGGGGGGAGACCCAGTACTTC. This rearrangement joins TRBV10-3 to TRBJ2-5; 9 nucleotides match TRBD1. Germline CDR1 reads ENHRY; CDR2 reads SYGVKD. The J segment lost 5 bases and the V segment lost 4 bases, leaving 8 bases of the junction unmatched. CDR3 length: 15 residues.